The 26 T cell receptor beta chains below were found in one sample sequenced in a study of tissue T cells after allogeneic stem cell transplantation. This table comes from immunoSEQ multiplex PCR, and its TCRdb copy is limited to in-frame clones, with some not included. The repertoire holds roughly 45,000 clones, roughly 73% seen once, with roughly 0.66% in the top ten. The sample comprised sorted cells pooled from one or two spleens. These receptors were collected from a pool of C57BL/6 mice in good health.

Note on this clone: Germline and genes here are mouse. The read ends 1 residue early relative to the CDR3; the germline J gene fills the gap. The V and J genes are TRBV3 and TRBJ1-2; D is unclear. Trimming left V 1 base short and J 0 bases short, with 6 bases between. Germline CDR1 and CDR2: SNHLY and FYNGKV (reference sequence). The CDR3 contains 14 residues. Partial CDR3 DNA: TGTGCCAGCAGCTTAGTGGGTTCAAACTCCGACTACACC. It yields the protein CASSLVGSNSDYT. The full CDR3 protein reads CASSLVGSNSDYTF.

Regarding this clone: Each gene name is a mouse one. This CDR3 is CAWSQGMSQNTLYF. The part of the CDR3 DNA that was read is TGTGCCTGGAGTCAGGGGATGAGTCAAAACACCTTGTAC. The V call is TRBV31, the J call TRBJ2-4, with a possible D match to TRBD1 (5 bases). Sequencing ends 1 residue short of the CDR3 end; the germline J gene provides the rest. This CDR3 has 14 residues. The germline CDR1 and CDR2 sequences are GKSSPN and SITVG. V lost 1 base to trimming and J lost 0 bases, with 8 bases between them.

For this clone: Gene names follow the mouse nomenclature. The read falls 1 residue short of the CDR3 end, and the missing part is taken from the germline J gene. The chain uses TRBV13-2 and TRBJ1-2; D not certain. V lost 2 bases to trimming and J lost 4 bases, with 12 bases between them. CDR1 is NNHNN, CDR2 SYGAGS, per germline (reference sequence). This CDR3 has 14 amino acids. The sequenced CDR3 bases are TGTGCCAGCGGTGAAGTCAGGACGGGCTCCGACTACACC. Protein: CASGEVRTGSDYT. The whole CDR3 reads CASGEVRTGSDYTF.

With regard to this clone: Here the gene names and germline are mouse. The observed sequence ends 1 residue before the CDR3 terminus, with the missing tail filled in from the germline J gene. The V gene is TRBV1, the J gene TRBJ2-3; 9 bases agree with TRBD2. The V segment lost 4 bases and the J segment 2 bases; nucleotides outside the gene matches: 1. The length of the CDR3 is 14 residues. In germline, CDR1 is NSQYPW, CDR2 LRSPGD (reference sequence). The CDR3 here is CTCSGTGVAETLYF. The sequenced CDR3 bases are TGCACCTGCAGTGGGACTGGGGTTGCAGAAACGCTGTAT.

Turning to this clone: Gene names are mouse gene names. The read ends 1 residue shy of where the CDR3 ends; the end is completed using the germline J gene. This chain connects TRBV13-3 to TRBJ2-7; 12 nucleotides align to TRBD2. The length of the CDR3 is 15 residues. The V and J ends lost 5 bases and 4 bases, in that order; junction bases with no gene match: 7. The V gene's germline CDR1 is NNHDY and CDR2 SYVADS. This CDR3 reads CASRLPGLGGYEQYF. The sequenced CDR3 bases are TGTGCCAGCAGACTACCGGGACTGGGGGGATATGAACAGTAC.

Notes on this clone: Gene names follow the mouse nomenclature. The read falls 1 residue short of the CDR3 end, and the missing part is taken from the germline J gene. This chain connects TRBV2 to TRBJ2-3, with D unresolved. The CDR3 has 11 amino acids. V gave up 0 bases and J gave up 6 bases, with 1 base separating them. Germline V gene data show CDR1 as LGHNA and CDR2 as YSYQKL. Here the CDR3 reads CASSQEETLYF. CDR3 DNA, as far as it was read: TGTGCCAGCAGCCAAGAGGAAACGCTGTAT.

Of note for this clone: Genes and germline come from the mouse. From the germline J gene comes the end of the CDR3, since the read stops 1 residue before it. The chain uses TRBV12-2 and TRBJ2-1; the D is unclear. This CDR3 comprises 13 residues. Trimming took off 0 bases at V and 6 bases at J, with 8 bases between the two ends. The germline CDR1 and CDR2 sequences are SGHLS and HYDKME. CDR3 sequence reads: CASSLEGFAEQFF. The covered CDR3 bases are TGTGCCAGCTCTCTCGAGGGATTTGCTGAGCAGTTC.

To note about this clone: Gene names and germline refer to mouse. The read terminates 1 residue before the CDR3 end, so the remaining end is supplied by the germline J gene. V is TRBV12-1 and J is TRBJ1-5; D uncertain. CDR1 SGHSN and CDR2 HYEKVE come from the germline V gene. The length of the CDR3 is 17 residues. Deletions cut 0 bases from V and 0 bases from J, with 14 bases between. The CDR3 spells CASSLEARTVNNQAPLF. The CDR3 DNA, read in part, is TGTGCCAGCTCTCTCGAAGCACGGACCGTTAACAACCAGGCTCCGCTT.

About this clone itself: Gene names and germline match the mouse. The CDR3 DNA, read in part, is TGTGCCAGCGGTGATGCGGGGGTCCTCTATGCTGAGCAGTTC. This translates into CASGDAGVLYAEQF. The complete CDR3 reads CASGDAGVLYAEQFF. The chain carries TRBV13-2 and TRBJ2-1; D may correspond to TRBD1 or TRBD2 (5 bases each). Sequencing ends 1 residue short of the CDR3 end; the germline J gene provides the rest. V was trimmed by 0 bases and J by 3 bases, leaving 10 bases between them. This CDR3 comprises 15 residues. Germline V gene sequence: CDR1 NNHNN, CDR2 SYGAGS (reference sequence).

Notes on this clone: The listed genes are named as in mouse. The read ends 1 residue shy of where the CDR3 ends; the end is completed using the germline J gene. The rearrangement uses TRBV12-1 and TRBJ2-7; TRBD1 aligns across 9 bases. Germline V gives CDR1 SGHSN, CDR2 HYEKVE. V was clipped by 4 bases and J by 3 bases; unmatched bases: 6. The CDR3 totals 14 residues. The CDR3 protein is CASSSGTGIYEQYF. Partial CDR3 DNA: TGTGCCAGCTCGTCCGGGACAGGGATCTATGAACAGTAC.

A remark on this clone: Any gene name here is a mouse gene name. The observed sequence ends 1 residue before the CDR3 terminus, with the missing tail filled in from the germline J gene. This rearrangement joins TRBV19 to TRBJ2-5, with D tentatively TRBD2 (6 bases). This CDR3 spans 12 amino acids. Germline assignment: CDR1 FNHDT and CDR2 SITEND (reference sequence). V lost 5 bases and J lost 6, with 10 bases in between. The sequenced part of the CDR3 DNA is TGTGCCAGCAGCCCCGGGGGGGACACCCAGTAC. This sequence encodes CASSPGGDTQY. The full-length CDR3 reads as CASSPGGDTQYF.

To note about this clone: Genes and germline come from the mouse. With the read ending 1 residue before the CDR3 end, the germline J gene is used to fill in that end. This rearrangement joins TRBV20 to TRBJ1-1; possible D gene TRBD1, 6 bases. Germline-derived CDR1 and CDR2 are GFQATS and STVNSAI. Trimming removed 7 bases from V and 1 base from J, with 13 bases in between. The CDR3 consists of 13 residues. CDR3 region: CGGREGVNTEVFF. The DNA read from the CDR3 is TGTGGTGGCAGAGAGGGGGTAAACACAGAAGTCTTC. Full variable domain (rest looked up from reference TRBV20 and TRBJ1-1): GALVYQYPRRTICKSGTSMRMECQAVGFQATSVAWYRQSPQKTFELIALSTVNSAIKYEQNFTQEKFPISHPNLSFSSMTVLNAYLEDRGLYLCGGREGVNTEVFFGKGTRLTVV.

This clone appeared a few times. Gene names are mouse gene names. With the read ending 1 residue before the CDR3 end, the germline J gene is used to fill in that end. This rearrangement joins TRBV19 to TRBJ2-7, with TRBD2 matching 7 bases. V was pared by 4 bases and J by 4 bases, with 5 bases of the junction left unmatched. Germline V gene lookup returns CDR1 FNHDT and CDR2 SITEND (reference sequence). This CDR3 spans 13 amino acids. The chain's CDR3 is CASSPSGGYEQYF. The covered CDR3 bases are TGTGCCAGCAGTCCTTCTGGGGGTTATGAACAGTAC.

Remarks on this clone: Gene labels here are mouse ones. The read ends 1 residue before the CDR3 terminus; that terminus is restored from the germline J gene. The chain carries TRBV12-1 and TRBJ2-2; 7 nucleotides agree with TRBD1. Per germline, CDR1 SGHSN and CDR2 HYEKVE. The length of the CDR3 is 15 residues. The V segment lost 4 bases and the J segment 0 bases; nucleotides outside the gene matches: 4. The CDR3 protein is CASSRDSSNTGQLYF. Incomplete CDR3 DNA: TGTGCCAGCTCCCGGGACAGCTCAAACACCGGGCAGCTCTAC.

This clone was observed a single time. The gene symbols are mouse symbols. With the read ending 1 residue before the CDR3 end, the germline J gene is used to fill in that end. V usage is TRBV15 and J usage is TRBJ2-3, with 13 nucleotides matching TRBD2. The germline gives CDR1 SGHND, CDR2 FRSKSL. The ends lost 5 bases at V and 3 bases at J; junction bases unmatched: 2. This CDR3 is built from 15 residues. This CDR3 reads CASSGLGGRAETLYF. The covered CDR3 bases are TGTGCCAGCAGTGGACTGGGGGGGCGCGCAGAAACGCTGTAT.

As for this clone: Each gene name is a mouse one. The read is 1 residue too short to cover the CDR3 end, so that end is filled in from the germline J gene. V usage is TRBV13-2 and J usage is TRBJ2-5; 10 nucleotides match TRBD2. Per germline, CDR1 NNHNN and CDR2 SYGAGS (reference sequence). The CDR3 sequence is 15 residues long. The V gene end was trimmed by 0 bases and the J gene end by 6 bases; junction bases not matched to a gene: 4. Incomplete CDR3 DNA: TGTGCCAGCGGTGATGGACTGGGGGGTTTGGACACCCAGTAC. Translated, it gives CASGDGLGGLDTQY. The entire CDR3 protein reads CASGDGLGGLDTQYF.

Regarding this clone: Gene names and germline refer to mouse. The read is 1 residue too short to cover the CDR3 end, so that end is filled in from the germline J gene. This chain connects TRBV16 to TRBJ1-1; weak D call: TRBD1 (6 bases). The V end lost 3 bases, the J end lost 3 bases, and 11 bases lay between the germline ends. The V gene's germline CDR1 is SGHSA and CDR2 FRNQAP. The CDR3 loop spans 14 amino acids. This chain's CDR3 is CASSFGGRYTEVFF. The sequenced CDR3 bases are TGTGCAAGCAGCTTCGGGGGGCGGTACACAGAAGTCTTC.

This clone was detected a few times. These gene names are mouse names. The read ends 1 residue shy of where the CDR3 ends; the end is completed using the germline J gene. The chain combines TRBV5 with TRBJ2-7, with TRBD2 matching over 7 bases. There are 14 residues in the CDR3. With 0 bases clipped from V and 5 bases from J, the junction kept 4 bases outside the gene matches. The germline CDR1 and CDR2 sequences are LGHNA and YNLKQL (reference sequence). CDR3 sequence: CASSQEGGENEQYF. The covered CDR3 bases are TGTGCCAGCAGCCAAGAGGGGGGGGAGAATGAACAGTAC.

Notes on this clone: Here the gene names and germline are mouse. Additional DNA sequences in this sample encode the identical CDR3. CDR3 bases read: TGTGCCAGCGGTGGGCTGGGGGGGCGGGGCTATGCTGAGCAGTTC. Protein: CASGGLGGRGYAEQF. The entire CDR3 is CASGGLGGRGYAEQFF. The chain carries TRBV13-2 and TRBJ2-1, with TRBD2 matching over 10 bases. The read stops 1 residue short of the end of the CDR3; the missing end is completed from the germline J gene. CDR3 length equals 16 residues. With 3 bases clipped from V and 3 bases from J, the junction kept 6 bases outside the gene matches. Germline V lookup: CDR1 NNHNN, CDR2 SYGAGS (reference sequence).

About this clone itself: Genes and germline come from the mouse. The observed sequence ends 1 residue before the CDR3 terminus, with the missing tail filled in from the germline J gene. The V gene is TRBV12-1, the J gene TRBJ2-1; no clear D gene. Trimming shortened V by 0 bases and J by 6 bases, and 8 bases separated the two germline ends. The CDR3 length is 13 residues. Germline assignment: CDR1 SGHSN and CDR2 HYEKVE. The CDR3 bases that were read are TGTGCCAGCTCTCTCAACGGAGTTGCTGAGCAGTTC. It yields the protein CASSLNGVAEQF. The entire CDR3 is CASSLNGVAEQFF.

This clone has just a few counts. Mouse germline and gene names are used. The read ends 1 residue before the CDR3 terminus; that terminus is restored from the germline J gene. The chain recombines TRBV13-3 with TRBJ1-5; D gene ambiguous. Germline CDR1 reads NNHDY; CDR2 reads SYVADS. V was clipped by 2 bases and J by 4 bases, with 4 bases between them. The CDR3 length is 12 residues. CDR3 DNA (partial): TGTGCCAGCAGTGAACAGAACCAGGCTCCGCTT. Its protein product is CASSEQNQAPL. The CDR3 in its entirety is CASSEQNQAPLF.

Concerning this clone itself: Gene and germline names: mouse. The observed sequence ends 1 residue before the CDR3 terminus, with the missing tail filled in from the germline J gene. The V call is TRBV5, the J call TRBJ2-3; 12 bases agree with TRBD2. With V trimmed by 4 bases and J by 3 bases, 8 bases remained unmatched. CDR1 and CDR2 from the germline V gene are LGHNA and YNLKQL (reference sequence). The CDR3 has 17 amino acids. This chain's CDR3 is CASSLQTGGARAETLYF. The part of the CDR3 DNA that was read is TGTGCCAGCAGCCTCCAGACTGGGGGGGCGCGAGCAGAAACGCTGTAT.

Of note for this clone: The gene names given are mouse names. The read ends 1 residue shy of where the CDR3 ends; the end is completed using the germline J gene. The genes are TRBV15 and TRBJ1-5; 7 nucleotides line up with TRBD1. The CDR3 loop spans 16 amino acids. J lost 0 bases, V lost 0 bases, and 2 bases had no gene match. Germline V gene sequence: CDR1 SGHND, CDR2 FRSKSL. The sequenced CDR3 bases are TGTGCCAGCAGTTTAGCCGGGACAGATAACAACCAGGCTCCGCTT. Amino acids: CASSLAGTDNNQAPL. The whole CDR3 reads CASSLAGTDNNQAPLF.

The table lists this clone with a few counts. Mouse gene names and germline throughout. Read coverage stops 1 residue before the CDR3 terminus; the germline J gene supplies the remainder. The chain joins TRBV20 to TRBJ1-1; D perhaps matches TRBD1 (5 bases). With 1 base removed from V and 0 bases from J, the gap between germline ends came to 6 bases. Germline lookup yields CDR1 GFQATS and CDR2 STVNSAI. This CDR3 spans 13 amino acids. This chain's CDR3 is CGARARANTEVFF. Incomplete CDR3 DNA: TGTGGTGCTAGGGCCAGGGCAAACACAGAAGTCTTC.

In the case of this clone: Gene names are mouse gene names. The read comes to an end 1 residue before the CDR3 does, leaving the germline J gene to fill in the end. The chain joins TRBV3 to TRBJ2-3; D is undetermined. Trimming took 4 bases from V and 1 from J, leaving 6 bases between them. This CDR3 has 13 amino acids. Germline assignment: CDR1 SNHLY and CDR2 FYNGKV (reference sequence). The CDR3 sequence is CASSSPGAETLYF. The sequenced CDR3 bases are TGTGCCAGCAGCTCCCCGGGTGCAGAAACGCTGTAT.

A word on this clone: Gene names follow the mouse nomenclature. The sequence runs out 1 residue before the end of the CDR3; the remainder is reconstructed from the germline J gene. Other DNA variants within this sample encode the same CDR3. V gene TRBV19 combines with J gene TRBJ2-4; a weak D match, TRBD1 (5 bases). CDR3 length equals 14 residues. V was cut by 2 bases and J by 0 bases, with 7 bases left in between. The V gene's germline CDR1 is FNHDT and CDR2 SITEND (reference sequence). CDR3 DNA, as far as it was read: TGTGCCAGCAGTATTAGGGGTAGTCAAAACACCTTGTAC. This translates into CASSIRGSQNTLY. Given in full, the CDR3 is CASSIRGSQNTLYF. The full variable domain, with the rest looked up from reference TRBV19 and TRBJ2-4, is GGIITQTPKFLIGQEGQKLTLKCQQNFNHDTMYWYRQDSGKGLRLIYYSITENDLQKGDLSEGYDASREKKSSFSLTVTSAQKNEMAVFLCASSIRGSQNTLYFGAGTRLSVL.